The 30 T cell receptor beta chains reported below all come from one sample, sequenced in a study of blood T cells in healthy people across ages. With a J-beta primer mix and a sample-barcoded 5' primer, a second PCR ran about 6 to 11 cycles. MiXCR, applied by TCRdb to the 5' RACE reads, yields one record per CDR3 protein. The table has 800,000 or so distinct CDR3 sequences, around 25% seen once. The same sample was also used in a study of T cells of mothers and their children.

The sequenced material came from blood. The receptor source for this set is a boy younger than 18 in good health.

This clonotype was detected only a few times. The rearrangement links TRBV27 to TRBJ1-1; the D gene is possibly TRBD1 (5 bases). This CDR3 has 14 residues. CDR1 is MNHEY, CDR2 SMNVEV, per germline (reference sequence). The ends were cut back, 3 bases at V and 1 base at J, with 9 bases in the middle. The CDR3 coding sequence is TGTGCCAGCAGTTTTCTCACAGGGAACACTGAAGCTTTCTTT. This translates into CASSFLTGNTEAFF.

This clonotype was observed a few times. The chain carries TRBV7-2 and TRBJ2-5; 10 bases are a match to TRBD2. The end of the DNA fits TRBJ2-1 better, so the J call may be wrong. The germline gives CDR1 SGHTA, CDR2 FQGNSA. The CDR3 contains 13 residues. CDR3 protein: CASRVAGGVEQFF. The DNA for the CDR3 is TGTGCCAGCAGGGTAGCGGGAGGTGTTGAGCAGTTCTTC.

This clonotype has a single count. Relative to the germline gene, one junction end is altered; a read error may explain this. In nucleotides, the CDR3 is TGTGCCAGCAGCTACCTCAAAAGCGGGGAAGCTGACACCGGGGAGCTGTTCTTT. It specifies CASSYLKSGEADTGELFF. The chain joins TRBV3-1 to TRBJ2-2; TRBD2 matches at 7 bases. The germline gives CDR1 LGHDT, CDR2 YNNKEL (reference sequence). This CDR3 contains 18 residues.

This rearrangement joins TRBV10-3 to TRBJ2-4; a possible D gene is TRBD1 (5 bases). The V end was cut by 3 bases, the J end by 5 bases, with 14 bases between. The CDR3 spans 15 residues. Per the germline V gene, CDR1 is ENHRY and CDR2 is SYGVKD. The CDR3 is CAISDKVLGENIQYF. Here the CDR3 DNA reads TGTGCCATCAGTGATAAGGTTTTAGGGGAAAACATTCAGTACTTC.

This chain joins TRBV21-1 and TRBJ2-2. TRBV21-1 is a known pseudogene. The CDR3 has 17 residues. The CDR3 bases are TGTGCCAGCAGCAAAGCTTTGTTCCATCGATCGGGCGGGGAGCTGTTTTTT. Protein: CASSKALFHRSGGELFF.

The genes are TRBV27 and TRBJ2-1; 7 bases align to TRBD2. Germline CDR1 reads MNHEY; CDR2 reads SMNVEV (reference sequence). V shed 6 bases, J shed 2 bases, and the junction held 25 bases outside the gene matches. The CDR3 is made up of 21 amino acids. CDR3 sequence reads: CASSKIGPGASGAVPYNEQFF. CDR3 DNA sequence: TGTGCCAGCAGCAAAATCGGGCCCGGGGCTAGCGGAGCCGTCCCCTACAATGAGCAGTTCTTC.

Regarding this clonotype: A read error may account for a junction end that differs from germline. The chain combines TRBV20-1 with TRBJ1-1; D gene uncertain. The germline CDR1 and CDR2 sequences are DFQATT and SNEGSKA (reference sequence). The CDR3 length is 14 residues. CDR3 region: CSATVPGGNTEASF. CDR3 in DNA: TGCAGTGCTACGGTCCCAGGAGGGAACACTGAAGCTTCCTTT.

The chain employs TRBV4-2 and TRBJ1-2, with TRBD1 identical over 7 bases. The germline V gene encodes CDR1 LGHNA and CDR2 YNFKEQ. The J segment lost 4 bases and the V segment lost 1 base, leaving 3 bases of the junction unmatched. This CDR3 comprises 14 residues. The CDR3: CASSQGQGGYGYTF. The CDR3 DNA sequence: TGTGCCAGCAGCCAAGGACAGGGCGGCTATGGCTACACCTTC.

This clonotype has just a few counts. V is TRBV24-1 and J is TRBJ2-1; 8 nucleotides line up with TRBD1. The J call may be incorrect, as the DNA end agrees better with TRBJ2-7. Germline V gene data show CDR1 as KGHDR and CDR2 as SFDVKD. This CDR3 region has 14 residues. CDR3 residues: CATSDFTGGYEQYF. In DNA form, the CDR3 reads TGTGCCACCAGTGATTTCACAGGGGGTTACGAGCAGTACTTC.

V and J are TRBV20-1 and TRBJ2-1, with a tentative D call TRBD2 (5 bases). V shed 2 bases and J shed 2 bases, with 7 bases lying between them. CDR3 length equals 13 residues. The germline V gene encodes CDR1 DFQATT and CDR2 SNEGSKA (reference sequence). DNA of the CDR3: TGCAGTGCTAGATCAGCGGCCTACAATGAGCAGTTCTTC. It encodes CSARSAAYNEQFF.

This clonotype came up a few times. The gene calls are TRBV5-1 and TRBJ2-3; 7 nucleotides agree with TRBD2. Germline assignment: CDR1 SGHRS and CDR2 YFSETQ. The CDR3 has 17 residues. V lost 4 bases to trimming and J lost 4 bases; unmatched junction nucleotides: 15. The CDR3 sequence is CASSLPTGGSGSDTQYF. CDR3 bases: TGCGCCAGCAGCCTACCGACTGGCGGGAGTGGATCAGATACGCAGTATTTT.

The chain joins TRBV2 to TRBJ1-5; D remains unclear. Germline assignment: CDR1 SNHLY and CDR2 FYNNEI. The V end lost 8 bases, the J end lost 5 bases, and 13 bases lay between the germline ends. The CDR3 totals 13 residues. The CDR3 loop is CASGVVEDQPQHF. The CDR3 DNA reads TGTGCCAGCGGAGTGGTAGAGGATCAGCCCCAGCATTTT.

This clonotype was seen ten or more times. The chain is built from TRBV20-1 and TRBJ1-1; 7 positions match TRBD1. The germline V gene encodes CDR1 DFQATT and CDR2 SNEGSKA (reference sequence). The CDR3 has 14 amino acids. V was pared by 6 bases and J by 7 bases, with 14 bases of the junction left unmatched. CDR3 in amino acids: CSARDSGGRVEAFF. Here the CDR3 DNA reads TGCAGTGCCCGGGACAGTGGGGGGCGGGTTGAAGCTTTCTTT.

This clonotype was seen more than once but under ten times. The chain couples TRBV4-3 to TRBJ1-2, with TRBD1 as a possible D gene (6 bases). This CDR3 region has 16 residues. CDR1 and CDR2 from the germline V gene are LGHNA and YSLEER. V lost 0 bases, J lost 4 bases, and 15 bases lay in between. The CDR3: CASSQDGGGRSYGYTF. The CDR3 DNA reads as TGCGCCAGCAGCCAAGATGGCGGGGGGCGTAGCTATGGCTACACCTTC.

This clonotype was counted only a few times. The genes are TRBV29-1 and TRBJ2-1; D is unclear. The CDR3 extends over 14 amino acids. The V gene lost 4 bases and the J gene lost 6 bases, with 16 bases spanning the gap. Germline loops: CDR1 SQVTM, CDR2 ANQGSEA. The CDR3 here is CSVVEDTAPNEQFF. The CDR3, as DNA: TGCAGCGTTGTGGAAGACACGGCACCCAATGAGCAGTTCTTC.

This clonotype has just a few counts. V is TRBV20-1 and J is TRBJ1-2; no clear D gene. Trimming took off 0 bases at V and 5 bases at J, with 16 bases between the two ends. The germline V gene encodes CDR1 DFQATT and CDR2 SNEGSKA (reference sequence). The CDR3 is made up of 15 amino acids. CDR3 DNA: TGCAGTGCTAGAGATCCCCTTTTAGTTTCGTATGGCTACACCTTC. Protein: CSARDPLLVSYGYTF.

The chain is built from TRBV11-1 and TRBJ2-5; maybe TRBD2 (5 bases). The J call may be incorrect, as the DNA end agrees better with TRBJ2-7. Germline CDR1 is SGHAT and CDR2 is FQDESV (reference sequence). CDR3 length: 14 amino acids. CDR3 sequence (DNA): TGTGCCAGCAGCCCCCACCTGGAGGTGAGCGAGCAGTACTTC. This codes for CASSPHLEVSEQYF.

This clonotype has more than one count but fewer than ten. The chain combines TRBV27 with TRBJ2-5, with TRBD2 as a possible D gene (6 bases). The DNA end lines up better with TRBJ2-1; the J call may be wrong. Per the germline V gene, CDR1 is MNHEY and CDR2 is SMNVEV (reference sequence). The CDR3 consists of 15 residues. CDR3 coding DNA: TGTGCCAGCAGTTTTGACCCATCGGAGGGAAATGAGCAGTTCTTC. Protein sequence: CASSFDPSEGNEQFF.

This clonotype was observed a few times. V gene TRBV7-8 combines with J gene TRBJ2-5, with TRBD1 identical over 8 bases. This CDR3 contains 14 residues. Germline CDR1 and CDR2: SGHVS and FQNEAQ. After removal of 5 bases from V and 2 bases from J, the junction contained 4 bases not matched to a gene. CDR3 coding DNA: TGTGCCAGCAGCCGGGGACAGGTGCAAGAGACCCAGTACTTC. It translates to CASSRGQVQETQYF.

This chain links TRBV7-9 with TRBJ2-3, with a possible D match to TRBD1 (6 bases). CDR3 length: 15 amino acids. Germline CDR1 SEHNR, CDR2 FQNEAQ (reference sequence). V lost 1 base, J lost 2 bases, and 10 bases lay in between. The CDR3 region has the DNA TGTGCCAGCAGCTTAGACAGGGCCAACACAGATACGCAGTATTTT. Protein sequence: CASSLDRANTDTQYF.

This chain joins TRBV28 and TRBJ2-1; 7 positions match TRBD2. Germline loops: CDR1 MDHEN, CDR2 SYDVKM. This CDR3 has 18 residues. V gave up 3 bases and J gave up 0 bases; unmatched junction bases: 11. CDR3 nucleotide sequence: TGTGCCAGCAGTTTGGGACCCGGGGTAGCGGGCTCCTACAATGAGCAGTTCTTC. It translates to CASSLGPGVAGSYNEQFF.

V gene TRBV7-9 combines with J gene TRBJ2-5; perhaps D is TRBD1 or TRBD2 (5 bases each). The V and J ends lost 1 base and 3 bases respectively, with 15 bases between them. Germline assignment: CDR1 SEHNR and CDR2 FQNEAQ (reference sequence). This CDR3 is 16 amino acids long. The CDR3 sequence: CASSLGPGSGEETQYF. As DNA, the CDR3 is TGTGCCAGCAGCTTAGGGCCAGGGAGCGGCGAAGAGACCCAGTACTTC. Using reference TRBV7-9 and TRBJ2-5 for the parts outside the CDR3, the full variable domain is DTGVSQNPRHKITKRGQNVTFRCDPISEHNRLYWYRQTLGQGPEFLTYFQNEAQLEKSRLLSDRFSAERPKGSFSTLEIQRTEQGDSAMYLCASSLGPGSGEETQYFGPGTRLLVL.

This chain uses TRBV20-1 with TRBJ2-1, with TRBD2 matching 14 bases. J was trimmed by 5 bases and V by 3 bases; bases with no gene match: 3. The CDR3 has 15 residues. Per the germline V gene, CDR1 is DFQATT and CDR2 is SNEGSKA (reference sequence). For the CDR3, the DNA is TGCAGTGCTAGGCGGACTAGCGGGAGGAACAATGAGCAGTTCTTC. Its translation is CSARRTSGRNNEQFF.

The rearrangement joins TRBV4-3 to TRBJ1-1; D uncertain. The CDR3 spans 15 residues. Trimming removed 0 bases at V and 2 bases at J, with 10 bases between. Germline-derived CDR1 and CDR2 are LGHNA and YSLEER. The CDR3 loop reads CASSQDIGYNTEAFF. The CDR3 region has the DNA TGCGCCAGCAGCCAAGATATAGGTTACAACACTGAAGCTTTCTTT.

A few counts support this clonotype. The rearrangement uses TRBV7-9 and TRBJ2-1, with 11 bases fitting TRBD2. With V trimmed by 1 base and J by 8 bases, 4 bases remained unmatched. This CDR3 has 15 amino acids. Germline V gene sequence: CDR1 SEHNR, CDR2 FQNEAQ (reference sequence). The CDR3 sequence: CASSLVASGGHEQFF. For the CDR3, the DNA is TGTGCCAGCAGCTTAGTGGCTAGCGGGGGGCATGAGCAGTTCTTC.

This clonotype was counted a few times. V usage is TRBV2 and J usage is TRBJ2-7; perhaps D is TRBD1 or TRBD2 (6 bases each). The length of the CDR3 is 14 residues. The V gene's germline CDR1 is SNHLY and CDR2 FYNNEI. V was shortened by 11 bases and J by 0 bases, with 17 bases between the two germline ends. CDR3 sequence reads: CACKVGGLSYEQYF. DNA for the CDR3: TGTGCCTGCAAGGTCGGGGGCCTCTCCTACGAGCAGTACTTC. The variable domain in full, with the rest retrieved from reference TRBV2 and TRBJ2-7, is EPEVTQTPSHQVTQMGQEVILRCVPISNHLYFYWYRQILGQKVEFLVSFYNNEISEKSEIFDDQFSVERPDGSNFTLKIRSTKLEDSAMYFCACKVGGLSYEQYFGPGTRLTVT.

The genes are TRBV9 and TRBJ2-5; 8 bases line up with TRBD2. Judging by the DNA end, TRBJ2-1 fits better; the J call may be wrong. From germline, CDR1 is SGDLS and CDR2 YYNGEE. The CDR3 runs to 14 residues. This chain's CDR3 is CASSPGGVGNEQFF. The CDR3 DNA is TGTGCCAGCAGCCCCGGGGGGGTAGGCAATGAGCAGTTCTTC.

This clonotype has a handful of counts. The chain carries TRBV7-9 and TRBJ2-7; 10 bases agree with TRBD2. The CDR3 spans 14 residues. Trimming at V came to 8 bases and at J to 5 bases, leaving 9 bases not matched to a gene. Germline loops: CDR1 SEHNR, CDR2 FQNEAQ (reference sequence). CDR3 sequence (DNA): TGTGCCAGCTGGAGCGGGGGGGAGTTCCACGAGCAGTACTTC. It translates to CASWSGGEFHEQYF.

The chain employs TRBV5-1 and TRBJ2-7, with 11 bases aligning to TRBD1. CDR1 is SGHRS and CDR2 is YFSETQ in the germline V gene. Germline trimming cut 3 bases from V and 3 bases from J; bases unmatched to any gene: 11. The CDR3 runs to 17 residues. Here the CDR3 DNA reads TGCGCCAGCAGCTCCCTAGCATCCGGGACAGGGGGCTACGAGCAGTACTTC. Protein sequence: CASSSLASGTGGYEQYF. The full variable domain, rest sourced from reference TRBV5-1 and TRBJ2-7, is KAGVTQTPRYLIKTRGQQVTLSCSPISGHRSVSWYQQTPGQGLQFLFEYFSETQRNKGNFPGRFSGRQFSNSRSEMNVSTLELGDSALYLCASSSLASGTGGYEQYFGPGTRLTVT.

V usage is TRBV12-3 or TRBV12-4 and J usage is TRBJ2-5, with no clear D. The V end was cut by 2 bases, the J end by 4 bases, with 14 bases between. This CDR3 comprises 15 residues. Here the CDR3 DNA reads TGTGCCAGCAGTTTATCTCCTGCGGAAGCAGAGACCCAGTACTTC. Amino acids: CASSLSPAEAETQYF.